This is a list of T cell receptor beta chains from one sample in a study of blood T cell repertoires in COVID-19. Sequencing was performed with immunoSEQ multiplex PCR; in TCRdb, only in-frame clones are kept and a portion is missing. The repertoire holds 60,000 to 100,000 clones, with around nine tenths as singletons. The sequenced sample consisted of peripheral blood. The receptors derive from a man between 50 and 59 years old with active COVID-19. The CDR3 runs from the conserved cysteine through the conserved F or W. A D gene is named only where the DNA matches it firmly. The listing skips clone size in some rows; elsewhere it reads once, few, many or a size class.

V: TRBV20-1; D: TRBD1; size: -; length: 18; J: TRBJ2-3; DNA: TGCAGTGCTCGTGGGCAGGACAGGGGGTTTCAGCGCGCAGATACGCAGTATTTT; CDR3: CSARGQDRGFQRADTQYF
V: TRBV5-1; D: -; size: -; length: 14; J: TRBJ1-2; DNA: TGCGCCAGCAGCTGGGCTCCAGAGAACTATGGCTACACCTTC; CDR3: CASSWAPENYGYTF
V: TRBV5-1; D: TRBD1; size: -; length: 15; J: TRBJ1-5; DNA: TGCGCCAGCAGCCCGGGACAGGGTAGTCATCAGCCCCAGCATTTT; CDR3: CASSPGQGSHQPQHF
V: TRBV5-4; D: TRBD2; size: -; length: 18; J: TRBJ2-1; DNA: TGTGCCAGCAGCTTGGGGGGACTAGCGGGAGTTGCCTACAATGAGCAGTTCTTC; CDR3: CASSLGGLAGVAYNEQFF
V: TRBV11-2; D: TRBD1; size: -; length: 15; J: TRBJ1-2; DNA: TGTGCCAGCAGCCTCGGGACAGGGGAGGCCTATGGCTACACCTTC; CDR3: CASSLGTGEAYGYTF
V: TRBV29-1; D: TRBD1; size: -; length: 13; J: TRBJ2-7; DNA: TGCAGCGTTGATATCCAGGGGGCGCGAGAGCAGTACTTC; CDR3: CSVDIQGAREQYF
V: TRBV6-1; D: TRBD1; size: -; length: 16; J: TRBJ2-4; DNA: TGTGCCAGCAGTGTCCCCCTCGGGACAGGAGTCCCCATTCAGTACTTC; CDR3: CASSVPLGTGVPIQYF
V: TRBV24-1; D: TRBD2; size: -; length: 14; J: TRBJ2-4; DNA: TGTGCCACCAGTGATCCCGGGACTAGTAACATTCAGTACTTC; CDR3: CATSDPGTSNIQYF
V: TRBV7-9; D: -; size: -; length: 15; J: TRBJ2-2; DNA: TGTGCCAGCAGCTTACCCAGGGGCCAGCTTGGGGAGCTGTTTTTT; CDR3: CASSLPRGQLGELFF
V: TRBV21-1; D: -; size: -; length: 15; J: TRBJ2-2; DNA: TGTGCCAGCAGCAAAAGGGAGGGAGGTGGCGGGGAGCTGTTTTTT; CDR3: CASSKREGGGGELFF
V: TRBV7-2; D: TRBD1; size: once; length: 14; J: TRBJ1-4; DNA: TGTGCCAGCAGCAGGGGGACAGGGGTAGAAAAACTGTTTTTT; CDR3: CASSRGTGVEKLFF
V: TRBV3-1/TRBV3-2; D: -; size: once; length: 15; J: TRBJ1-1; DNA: TGTGCCAGCAGCCAAGTGAATCAGGGTTCTACTGAAGCTTTCTTT; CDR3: CASSQVNQGSTEAFF
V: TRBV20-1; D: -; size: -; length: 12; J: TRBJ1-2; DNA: TGCAGTGCTAGTCGGGTAACCTATGGCTACACCTTC; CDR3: CSASRVTYGYTF
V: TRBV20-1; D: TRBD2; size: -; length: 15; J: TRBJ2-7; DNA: TGCAGTGCTAGTCCCACTAGCGGGAGACCATACGAGCAGTACTTC; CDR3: CSASPTSGRPYEQYF
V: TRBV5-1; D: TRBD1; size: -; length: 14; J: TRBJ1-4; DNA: TGCGCCAGCAGGTCCGGGACAGGGCATGAAAAACTGTTTTTT; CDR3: CASRSGTGHEKLFF
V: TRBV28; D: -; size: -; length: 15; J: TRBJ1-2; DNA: TGTGCCAGCAGTTCCTTTGGTACAGCTAACTATGGCTACACCTTC; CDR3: CASSSFGTANYGYTF
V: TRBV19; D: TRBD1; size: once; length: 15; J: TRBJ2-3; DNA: TGTGCCAGTAGTTCGACAGGGCTGGGGACAGATACGCAGTATTTT; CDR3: CASSSTGLGTDTQYF
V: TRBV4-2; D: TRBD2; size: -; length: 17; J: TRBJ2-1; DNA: TGTGCCAGCAGCGCCCCGGGGGGGCAGATGGCCTACAATGAGCAGTTCTTC; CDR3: CASSAPGGQMAYNEQFF
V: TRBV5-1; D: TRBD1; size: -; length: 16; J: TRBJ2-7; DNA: TGCGCCAGCAGCTTGGCCTCGGGACAGGGGGCCTACGAGCAGTACTTC; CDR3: CASSLASGQGAYEQYF
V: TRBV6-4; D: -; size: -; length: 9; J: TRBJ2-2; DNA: TGTGCCAGCAGACTCGAGCTGTTTTTT; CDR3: CASRLELFF
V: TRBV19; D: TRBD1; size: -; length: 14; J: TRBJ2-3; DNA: TGTGCCAGTAAAACAGGGGGCGCGGGAGATACGCAGTATTTT; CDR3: CASKTGGAGDTQYF